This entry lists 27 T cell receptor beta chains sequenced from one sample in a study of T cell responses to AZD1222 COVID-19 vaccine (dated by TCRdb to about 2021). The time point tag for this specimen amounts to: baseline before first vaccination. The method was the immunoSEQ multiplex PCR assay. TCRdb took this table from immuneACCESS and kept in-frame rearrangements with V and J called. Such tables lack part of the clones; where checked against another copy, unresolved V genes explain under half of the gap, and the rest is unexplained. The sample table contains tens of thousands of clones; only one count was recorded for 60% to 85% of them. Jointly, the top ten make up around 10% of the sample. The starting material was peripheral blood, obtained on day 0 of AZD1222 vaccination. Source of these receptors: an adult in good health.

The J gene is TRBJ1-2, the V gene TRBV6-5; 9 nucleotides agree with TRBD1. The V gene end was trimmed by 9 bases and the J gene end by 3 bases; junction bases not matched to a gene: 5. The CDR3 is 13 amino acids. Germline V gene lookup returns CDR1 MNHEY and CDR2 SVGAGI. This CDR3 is CASKQGADYGYTF. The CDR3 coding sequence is TGTGCCAGTAAACAGGGGGCAGACTATGGCTACACCTTC.

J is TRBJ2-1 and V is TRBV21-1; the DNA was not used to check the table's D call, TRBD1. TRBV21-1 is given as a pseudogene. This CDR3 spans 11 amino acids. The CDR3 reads CASSKYREQFF. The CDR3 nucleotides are TGTGCCAGCAGCAAATACAGGGAGCAGTTCTTC.

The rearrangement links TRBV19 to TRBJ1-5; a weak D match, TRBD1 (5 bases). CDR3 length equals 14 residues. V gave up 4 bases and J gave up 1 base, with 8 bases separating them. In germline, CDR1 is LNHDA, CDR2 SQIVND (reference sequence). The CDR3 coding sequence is TGTGCCAGTAGTAGTCAGGGAAGCAATCAGCCCCAGCATTTT. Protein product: CASSSQGSNQPQHF.

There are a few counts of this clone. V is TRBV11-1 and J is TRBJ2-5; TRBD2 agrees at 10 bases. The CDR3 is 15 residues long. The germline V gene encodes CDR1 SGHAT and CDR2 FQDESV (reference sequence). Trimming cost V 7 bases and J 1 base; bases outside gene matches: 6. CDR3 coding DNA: TGTGCCAGCAATGAGCGGGGGGGCTTCCAAGAGACCCAGTACTTC. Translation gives CASNERGGFQETQYF.

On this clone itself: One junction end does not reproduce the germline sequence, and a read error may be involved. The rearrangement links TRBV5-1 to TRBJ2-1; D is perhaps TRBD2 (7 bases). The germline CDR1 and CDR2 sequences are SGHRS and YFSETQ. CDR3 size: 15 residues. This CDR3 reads CARSRGGAAYNEQFF. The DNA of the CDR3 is TGCGCCCGCAGCCGAGGGGGGGCCGCCTACAATGAGCAGTTCTTC. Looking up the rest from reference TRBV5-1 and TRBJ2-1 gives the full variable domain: KAGVTQTPRYLIKTRGQQVTLSCSPISGHRSVSWYQQTPGQGLQFLFEYFSETQRNKGNFPGRFSGRQFSNSRSEMNVSTLELGDSALYLCARSRGGAAYNEQFFGPGTRLTVL.

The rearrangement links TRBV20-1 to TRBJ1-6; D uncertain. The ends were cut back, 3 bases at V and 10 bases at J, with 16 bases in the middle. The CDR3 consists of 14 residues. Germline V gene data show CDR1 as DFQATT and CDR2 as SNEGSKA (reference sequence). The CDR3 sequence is CSASAGSPWSPLHF. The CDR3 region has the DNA TGCAGTGCTAGTGCCGGGAGTCCTTGGTCACCCCTCCACTTT.

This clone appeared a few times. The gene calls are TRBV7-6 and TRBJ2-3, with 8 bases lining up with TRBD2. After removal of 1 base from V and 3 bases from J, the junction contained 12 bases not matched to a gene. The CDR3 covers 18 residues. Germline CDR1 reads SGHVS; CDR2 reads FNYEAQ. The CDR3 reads CASSLDTGGGTSTDTQYF. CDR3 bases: TGTGCCAGCAGCTTAGACACGGGCGGGGGGACCTCTACAGATACGCAGTATTTT.

CDR3 protein: CASSLRFDAGGPGTQYF. The CDR3 coding sequence is TGCGCCAGCAGCTTGAGGTTTGACGCGGGGGGGCCGGGGACCCAGTACTTC. The rearrangement links TRBV5-1 to TRBJ2-5; the match to TRBD2 covers 9 bases. This CDR3 spans 17 amino acids. Trimming at V came to 1 base and at J to 7 bases, leaving 14 bases not matched to a gene. Germline V gives CDR1 SGHRS, CDR2 YFSETQ.

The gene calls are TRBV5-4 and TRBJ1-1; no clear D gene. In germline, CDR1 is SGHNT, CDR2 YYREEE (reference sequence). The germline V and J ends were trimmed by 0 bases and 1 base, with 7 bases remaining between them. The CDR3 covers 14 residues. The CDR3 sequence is CASSLAGWNTEAFF. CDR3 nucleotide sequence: TGTGCCAGCAGCTTGGCCGGATGGAACACTGAAGCTTTCTTT.

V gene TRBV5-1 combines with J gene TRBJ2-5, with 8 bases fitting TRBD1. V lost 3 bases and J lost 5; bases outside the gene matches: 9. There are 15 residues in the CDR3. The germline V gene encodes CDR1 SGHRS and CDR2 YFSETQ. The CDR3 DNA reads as TGCGCCAGCAGCTCCGGGACAGGAGGGGGGGAGACCCAGTACTTC. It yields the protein CASSSGTGGGETQYF.

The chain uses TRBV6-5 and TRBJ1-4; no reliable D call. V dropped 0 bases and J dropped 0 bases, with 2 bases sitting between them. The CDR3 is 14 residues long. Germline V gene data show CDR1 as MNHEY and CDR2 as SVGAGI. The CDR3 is CASSYSTTNEKLFF. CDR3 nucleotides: TGTGCCAGCAGTTACTCTACAACTAATGAAAAACTGTTTTTT.

The chain's CDR3 is CATALGRQNEKLFF. The CDR3 DNA reads as TGTGCCACCGCTCTGGGACGGCAAAATGAAAAACTGTTTTTT. This chain links TRBV15 with TRBJ1-4, with D possibly being TRBD1 (5 bases). Germline-derived CDR1 and CDR2 are LNHNV and YYDKDF (reference sequence). Trimming shortened V by 8 bases and J by 5 bases, and 15 bases separated the two germline ends. There are 14 residues in the CDR3.

The CDR3 region has the DNA TGCGCCAGCAGCCCTCATTCAGGGGAGGGAGTCTATGGCTACACCTTC. Encoded protein: CASSPHSGEGVYGYTF. The chain joins TRBV4-1 to TRBJ1-2, with D possibly TRBD1 on 6 matching bases. CDR1 and CDR2 from the germline V gene are MGHRA and YSYEKL. The length of the CDR3 is 16 residues. V was pared by 4 bases and J by 4 bases, with 19 bases between.

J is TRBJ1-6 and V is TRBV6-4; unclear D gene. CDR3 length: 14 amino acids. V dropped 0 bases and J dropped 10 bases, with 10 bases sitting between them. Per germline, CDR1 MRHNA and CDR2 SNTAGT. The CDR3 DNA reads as TGTGCCAGCAGTGACTCGGGAGTCTCATCACCCCTCCACTTT. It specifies CASSDSGVSSPLHF.

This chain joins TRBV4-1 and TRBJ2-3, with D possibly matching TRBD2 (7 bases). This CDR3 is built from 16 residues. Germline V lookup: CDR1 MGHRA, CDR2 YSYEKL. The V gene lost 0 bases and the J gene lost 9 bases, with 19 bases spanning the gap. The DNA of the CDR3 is TGCGCCAGCAGCCAAGATGGGGGGGGCGCTGGTCAAACGCAGTATTTT. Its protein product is CASSQDGGGAGQTQYF.

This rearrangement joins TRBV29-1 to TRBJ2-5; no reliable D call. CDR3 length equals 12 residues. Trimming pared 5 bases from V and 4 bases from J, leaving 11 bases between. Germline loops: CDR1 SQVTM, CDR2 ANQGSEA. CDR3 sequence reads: CSVKYPGETQYF. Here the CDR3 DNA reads TGCAGCGTTAAGTACCCGGGAGAGACCCAGTACTTC.

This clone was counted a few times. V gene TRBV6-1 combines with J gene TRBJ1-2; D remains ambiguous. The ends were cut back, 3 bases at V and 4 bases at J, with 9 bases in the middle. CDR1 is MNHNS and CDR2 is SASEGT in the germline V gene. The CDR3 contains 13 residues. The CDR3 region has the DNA TGTGCCAGCAGTGATCGAGGCAGCTATGGCTACACCTTC. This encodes CASSDRGSYGYTF.

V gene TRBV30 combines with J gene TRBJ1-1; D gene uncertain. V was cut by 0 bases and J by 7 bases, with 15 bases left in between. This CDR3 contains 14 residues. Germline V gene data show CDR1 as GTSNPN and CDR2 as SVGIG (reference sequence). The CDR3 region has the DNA TGTGCCTGGAGTGTAAAACAGTTAGGGCATGAAGCTTTCTTT. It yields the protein CAWSVKQLGHEAFF.

The CDR3 here is CASTPGPSETQYF. The CDR3 coding sequence is TGTGCCAGCACACCCGGGCCTTCGGAGACCCAGTACTTC. This chain joins TRBV12-3 or TRBV12-4 and TRBJ2-5; D is unclear. Trimming shortened V by 7 bases and J by 5 bases, and 14 bases separated the two germline ends. This CDR3 is 13 amino acids long.

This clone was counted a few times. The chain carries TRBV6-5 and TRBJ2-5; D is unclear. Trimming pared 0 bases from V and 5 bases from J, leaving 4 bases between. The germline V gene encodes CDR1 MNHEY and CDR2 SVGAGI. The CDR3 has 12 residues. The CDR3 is CASSYSLETQYF. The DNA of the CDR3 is TGTGCCAGCAGTTACTCTTTGGAGACCCAGTACTTC.

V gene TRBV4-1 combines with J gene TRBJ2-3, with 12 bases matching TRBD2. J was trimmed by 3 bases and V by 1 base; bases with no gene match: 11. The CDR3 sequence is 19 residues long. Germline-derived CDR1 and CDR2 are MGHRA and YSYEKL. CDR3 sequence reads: CASSQASSGGAVVTDTQYF. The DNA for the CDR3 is TGCGCCAGCAGCCAAGCATCTAGCGGGGGGGCCGTTGTAACAGATACGCAGTATTTT.

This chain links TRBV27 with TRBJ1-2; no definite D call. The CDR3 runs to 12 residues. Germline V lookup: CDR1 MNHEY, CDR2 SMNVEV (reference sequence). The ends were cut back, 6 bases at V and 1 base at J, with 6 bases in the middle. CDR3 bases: TGTGCCAGCAGCGCATATAACTATGGCTACACCTTC. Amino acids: CASSAYNYGYTF.

CDR3 residues: CASGLAKTGTVNTEAFF. DNA of the CDR3: TGTGCTAGTGGTTTGGCGAAAACCGGGACAGTGAACACTGAAGCTTTCTTT. The chain links TRBV12-5 to TRBJ1-1; 7 bases fit TRBD1. The germline CDR1 and CDR2 sequences are LGHNT and FRNRAP. CDR3 size: 17 residues. Germline trimming cut 1 base from V and 0 bases from J; bases unmatched to any gene: 8.

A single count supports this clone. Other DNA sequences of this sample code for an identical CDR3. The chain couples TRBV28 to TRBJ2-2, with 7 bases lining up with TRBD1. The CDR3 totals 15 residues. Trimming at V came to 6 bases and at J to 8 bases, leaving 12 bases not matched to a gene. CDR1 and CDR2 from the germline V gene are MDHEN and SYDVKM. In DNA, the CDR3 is TGTGCCAGCAGGGACAGACAGGGTGGAACTGGGGAGCTGTTTTTT. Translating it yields CASRDRQGGTGELFF.

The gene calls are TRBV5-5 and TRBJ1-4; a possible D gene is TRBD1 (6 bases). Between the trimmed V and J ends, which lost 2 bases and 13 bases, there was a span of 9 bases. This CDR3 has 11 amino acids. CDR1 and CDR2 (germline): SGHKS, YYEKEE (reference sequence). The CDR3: CASSFRDTLFF. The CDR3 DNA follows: TGTGCCAGCAGCTTCCGGGACACACTGTTTTTT.

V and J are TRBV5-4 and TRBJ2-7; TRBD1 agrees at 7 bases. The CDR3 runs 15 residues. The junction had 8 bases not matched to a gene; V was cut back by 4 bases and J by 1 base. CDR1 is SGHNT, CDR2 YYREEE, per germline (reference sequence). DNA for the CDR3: TGTGCCAGCAGCCCGGGACAGCGTAAATCCTACGAGCAGTACTTC. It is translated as CASSPGQRKSYEQYF.

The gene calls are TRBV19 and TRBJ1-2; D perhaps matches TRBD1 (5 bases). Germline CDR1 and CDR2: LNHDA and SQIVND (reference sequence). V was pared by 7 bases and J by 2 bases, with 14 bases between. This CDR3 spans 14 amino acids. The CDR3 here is CASIPQDLNYGYTF. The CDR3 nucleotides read TGTGCCAGTATCCCACAGGACCTAAACTATGGCTACACCTTC.